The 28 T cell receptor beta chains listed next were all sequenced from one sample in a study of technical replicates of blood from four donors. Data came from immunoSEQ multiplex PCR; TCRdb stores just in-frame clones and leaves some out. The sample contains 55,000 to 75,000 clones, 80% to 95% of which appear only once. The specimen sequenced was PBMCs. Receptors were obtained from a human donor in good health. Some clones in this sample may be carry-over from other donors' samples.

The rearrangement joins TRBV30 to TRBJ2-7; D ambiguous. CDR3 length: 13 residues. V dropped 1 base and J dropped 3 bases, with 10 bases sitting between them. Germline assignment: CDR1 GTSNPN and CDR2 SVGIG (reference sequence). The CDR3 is CAWSGHLVYEQYF. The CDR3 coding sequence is TGTGCCTGGAGTGGACACCTCGTCTACGAGCAGTACTTC.

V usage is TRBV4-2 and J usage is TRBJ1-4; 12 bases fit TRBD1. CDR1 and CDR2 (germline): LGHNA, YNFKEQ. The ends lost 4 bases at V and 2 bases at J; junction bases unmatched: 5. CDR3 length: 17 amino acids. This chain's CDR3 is CASSPGQGASTNEKLFF. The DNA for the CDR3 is TGTGCCAGCAGCCCGGGACAGGGGGCCTCTACTAATGAAAAACTGTTTTTT.

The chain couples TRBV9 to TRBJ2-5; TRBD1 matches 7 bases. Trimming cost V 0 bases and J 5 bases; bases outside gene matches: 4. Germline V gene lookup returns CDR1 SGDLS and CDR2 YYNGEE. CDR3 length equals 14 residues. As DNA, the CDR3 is TGTGCCAGCAGCGTAGGAGGGGGCTGGGAGACCCAGTACTTC. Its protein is CASSVGGGWETQYF.

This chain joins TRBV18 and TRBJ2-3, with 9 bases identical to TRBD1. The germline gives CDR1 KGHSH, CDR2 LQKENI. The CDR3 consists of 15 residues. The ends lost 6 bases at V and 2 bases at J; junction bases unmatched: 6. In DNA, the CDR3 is TGTGCCAGCTCGCGCCGACAGGGGGACACAGATACGCAGTATTTT. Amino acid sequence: CASSRRQGDTDTQYF.

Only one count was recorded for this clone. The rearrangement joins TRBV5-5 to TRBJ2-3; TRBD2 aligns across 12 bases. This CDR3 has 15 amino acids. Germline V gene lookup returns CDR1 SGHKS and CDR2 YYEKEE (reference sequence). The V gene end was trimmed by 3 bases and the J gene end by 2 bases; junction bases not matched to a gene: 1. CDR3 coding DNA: TGTGCCAGCAGCTGGACTAGCGGGGACACAGATACGCAGTATTTT. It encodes CASSWTSGDTDTQYF.

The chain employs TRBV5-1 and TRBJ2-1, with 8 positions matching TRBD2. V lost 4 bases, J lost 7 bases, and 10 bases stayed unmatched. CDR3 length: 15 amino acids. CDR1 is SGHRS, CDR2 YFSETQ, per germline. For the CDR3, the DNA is TGCGCCAGCAGCCTTAACCAGGGACTAGGGAATGAGCAGTTCTTC. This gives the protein CASSLNQGLGNEQFF.

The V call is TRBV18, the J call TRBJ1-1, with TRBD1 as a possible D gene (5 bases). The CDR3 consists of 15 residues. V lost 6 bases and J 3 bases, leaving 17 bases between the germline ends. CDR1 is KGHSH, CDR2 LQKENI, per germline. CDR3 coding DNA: TGTGCCAGCTCCCCTGGTCAGGGCTTGGACACTGAAGCTTTCTTT. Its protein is CASSPGQGLDTEAFF.

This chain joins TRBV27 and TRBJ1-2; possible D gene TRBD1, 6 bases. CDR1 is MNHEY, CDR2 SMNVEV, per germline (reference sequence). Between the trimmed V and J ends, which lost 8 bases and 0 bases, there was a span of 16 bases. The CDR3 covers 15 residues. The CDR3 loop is CASSQTGGANYGYTF. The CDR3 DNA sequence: TGTGCCAGCTCACAGACAGGAGGAGCTAACTATGGCTACACCTTC.

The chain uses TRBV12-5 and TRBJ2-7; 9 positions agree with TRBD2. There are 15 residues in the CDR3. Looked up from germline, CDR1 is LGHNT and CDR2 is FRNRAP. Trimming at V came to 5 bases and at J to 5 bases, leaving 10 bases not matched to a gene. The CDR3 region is CASGTYLAGKDEQYF. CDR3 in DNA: TGTGCTAGTGGTACATATCTAGCGGGAAAAGACGAGCAGTACTTC.

The CDR3 DNA follows: TGTGCCAGCAGCTTATCACTGGACAGGGGGCAAGAGACCCAGTACTTC. Translation gives CASSLSLDRGQETQYF. This chain uses TRBV11-2 with TRBJ2-5, with 10 bases fitting TRBD1. Germline V gene sequence: CDR1 SGHAT, CDR2 FQNNGV. The CDR3 length is 16 residues. V shed 2 bases and J 2 bases; nucleotides not matched to a gene: 5. Complete variable domain (other parts from reference TRBV11-2 and TRBJ2-5): EAGVAQSPRYKIIEKRQSVAFWCNPISGHATLYWYQQILGQGPKLLIQFQNNGVVDDSQLPKDRFSAERLKGVDSTLKIQPAKLEDSAVYLCASSLSLDRGQETQYFGPGTRLLVL.

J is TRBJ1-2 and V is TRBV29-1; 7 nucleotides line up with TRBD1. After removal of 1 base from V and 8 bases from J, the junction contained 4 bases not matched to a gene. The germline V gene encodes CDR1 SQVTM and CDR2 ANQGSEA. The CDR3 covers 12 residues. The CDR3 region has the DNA TGCAGCGTTGAAGGGGACAGCGTAGGCTACACCTTC. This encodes CSVEGDSVGYTF.

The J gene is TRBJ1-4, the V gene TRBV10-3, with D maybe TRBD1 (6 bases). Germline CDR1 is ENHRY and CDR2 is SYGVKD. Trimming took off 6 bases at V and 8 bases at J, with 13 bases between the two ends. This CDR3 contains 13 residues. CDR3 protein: CAIRGGLGEKLFF. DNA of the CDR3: TGTGCCATCAGGGGGGGGCTTGGAGAAAAACTGTTTTTT.

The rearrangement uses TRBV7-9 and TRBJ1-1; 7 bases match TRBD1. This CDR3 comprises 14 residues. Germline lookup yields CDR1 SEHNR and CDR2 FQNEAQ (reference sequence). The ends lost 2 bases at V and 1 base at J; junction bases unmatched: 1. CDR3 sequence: CASSLQGENTEAFF. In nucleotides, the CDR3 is TGTGCCAGCAGCTTACAGGGGGAGAACACTGAAGCTTTCTTT. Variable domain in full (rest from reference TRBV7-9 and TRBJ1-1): DTGVSQNPRHKITKRGQNVTFRCDPISEHNRLYWYRQTLGQGPEFLTYFQNEAQLEKSRLLSDRFSAERPKGSFSTLEIQRTEQGDSAMYLCASSLQGENTEAFFGQGTRLTVV.

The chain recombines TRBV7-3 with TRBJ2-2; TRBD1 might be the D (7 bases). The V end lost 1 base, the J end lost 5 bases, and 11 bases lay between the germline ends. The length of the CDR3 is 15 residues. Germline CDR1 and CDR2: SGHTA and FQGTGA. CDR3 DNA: TGTGCCAGCAGCTTAAAGCAGGGGGGAACCGGGGAGCTGTTTTTT. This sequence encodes CASSLKQGGTGELFF.

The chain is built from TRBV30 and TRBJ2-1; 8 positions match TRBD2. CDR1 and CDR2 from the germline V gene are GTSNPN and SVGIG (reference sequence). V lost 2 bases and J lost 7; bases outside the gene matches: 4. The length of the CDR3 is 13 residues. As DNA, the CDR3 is TGTGCCTGGAGTACGGGGGGGCAAAATGAGCAGTTCTTC. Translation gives CAWSTGGQNEQFF.

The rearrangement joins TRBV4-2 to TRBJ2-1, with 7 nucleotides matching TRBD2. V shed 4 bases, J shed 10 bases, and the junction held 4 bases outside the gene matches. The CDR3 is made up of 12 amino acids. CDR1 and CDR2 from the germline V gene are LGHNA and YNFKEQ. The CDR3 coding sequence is TGTGCCAGCAGCCCAAACGGGAGGGAGCAGTTCTTC. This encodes CASSPNGREQFF.

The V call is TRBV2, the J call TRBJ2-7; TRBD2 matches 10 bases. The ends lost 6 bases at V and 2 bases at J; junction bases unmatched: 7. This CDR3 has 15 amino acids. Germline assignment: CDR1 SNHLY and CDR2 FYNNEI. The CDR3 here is CASRLLAGGPYEQYF. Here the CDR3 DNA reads TGTGCCAGCAGACTTTTAGCGGGAGGCCCCTACGAGCAGTACTTC.

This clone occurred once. The CDR3 DNA reads as TGTGCCAGCAGTTACCGGCCGGCAGGGAATGAAAAACTGTTTTTT. Protein: CASSYRPAGNEKLFF. V gene TRBV6-5 combines with J gene TRBJ1-4; tentative D call: TRBD1 (5 bases). CDR3 length: 15 residues. V was clipped by 2 bases and J by 5 bases, with 12 bases between them. Germline-derived CDR1 and CDR2 are MNHEY and SVGAGI.

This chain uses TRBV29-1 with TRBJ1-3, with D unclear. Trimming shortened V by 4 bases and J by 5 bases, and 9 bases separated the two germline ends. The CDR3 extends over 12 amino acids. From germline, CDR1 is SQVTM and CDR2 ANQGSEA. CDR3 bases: TGCAGCGTTGGCGGGGATCGAAACACCATATATTTT. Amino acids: CSVGGDRNTIYF.

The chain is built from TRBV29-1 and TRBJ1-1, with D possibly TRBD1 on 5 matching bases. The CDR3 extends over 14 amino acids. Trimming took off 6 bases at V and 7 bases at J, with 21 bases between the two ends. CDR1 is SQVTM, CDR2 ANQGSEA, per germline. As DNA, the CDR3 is TGCAGCGTCGCCGATGTAGGAGGGGCTATTGAAGCTTTCTTT. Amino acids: CSVADVGGAIEAFF.

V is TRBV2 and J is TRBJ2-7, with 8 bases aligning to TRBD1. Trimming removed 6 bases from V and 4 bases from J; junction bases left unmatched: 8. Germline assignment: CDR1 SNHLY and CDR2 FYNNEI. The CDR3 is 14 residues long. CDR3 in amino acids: CASSGQGPLYEQYF. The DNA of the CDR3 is TGTGCCAGCAGCGGACAGGGCCCCCTTTACGAGCAGTACTTC.

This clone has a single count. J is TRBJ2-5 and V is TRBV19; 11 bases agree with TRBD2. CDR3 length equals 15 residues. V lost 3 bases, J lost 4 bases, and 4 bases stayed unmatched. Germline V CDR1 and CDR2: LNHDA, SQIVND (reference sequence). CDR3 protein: CASSMVAGGRETQYF. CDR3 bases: TGTGCCAGTAGTATGGTAGCGGGGGGGCGAGAGACCCAGTACTTC. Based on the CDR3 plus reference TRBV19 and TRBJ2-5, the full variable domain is DGGITQSPKYLFRKEGQNVTLSCEQNLNHDAMYWYRQDPGQGLRLIYYSQIVNDFQKGDIAEGYSVSREKKESFPLTVTSAQKNPTAFYLCASSMVAGGRETQYFGPGTRLLVL.

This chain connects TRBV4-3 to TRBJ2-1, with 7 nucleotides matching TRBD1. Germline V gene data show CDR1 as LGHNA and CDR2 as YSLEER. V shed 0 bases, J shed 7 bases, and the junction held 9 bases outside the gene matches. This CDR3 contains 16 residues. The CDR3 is CASSQESSRGINEQFF. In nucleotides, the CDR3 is TGCGCCAGCAGCCAAGAATCTAGCAGGGGGATAAATGAGCAGTTCTTC.

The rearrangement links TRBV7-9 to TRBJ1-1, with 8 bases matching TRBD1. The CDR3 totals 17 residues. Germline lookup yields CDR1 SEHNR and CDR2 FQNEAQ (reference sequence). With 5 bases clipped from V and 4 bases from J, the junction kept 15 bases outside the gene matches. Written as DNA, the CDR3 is TGTGCCAGCAGCCGAACCCCTCAGGGGGCGAGGGCCACTGAAGCTTTCTTT. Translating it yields CASSRTPQGARATEAFF.

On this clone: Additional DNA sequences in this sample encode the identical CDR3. The CDR3 DNA sequence: TGTGCCAGCAGCTTAGACAGGGGGTCCGGCTACACCTTC. This gives the protein CASSLDRGSGYTF. The chain carries TRBV11-2 and TRBJ1-2, with TRBD1 identical over 7 bases. Germline V CDR1 and CDR2: SGHAT, FQNNGV. V trimming: 0 bases; J trimming: 8 bases; junction bases outside the gene matches: 3. CDR3 length: 13 residues. Supplemented by reference TRBV11-2 and TRBJ1-2, the full variable domain reads EAGVAQSPRYKIIEKRQSVAFWCNPISGHATLYWYQQILGQGPKLLIQFQNNGVVDDSQLPKDRFSAERLKGVDSTLKIQPAKLEDSAVYLCASSLDRGSGYTFGSGTRLTVV.

CDR3 nucleotide sequence: TGTGCCAGCAAGCGGGACAGGGCCTTCTACGAGCAGTACTTC. Translated: CASKRDRAFYEQYF. The chain carries TRBV2 and TRBJ2-7, with 9 positions matching TRBD1. Trimming removed 7 bases from V and 3 bases from J; junction bases left unmatched: 7. The length of the CDR3 is 14 residues. Germline-derived CDR1 and CDR2 are SNHLY and FYNNEI.

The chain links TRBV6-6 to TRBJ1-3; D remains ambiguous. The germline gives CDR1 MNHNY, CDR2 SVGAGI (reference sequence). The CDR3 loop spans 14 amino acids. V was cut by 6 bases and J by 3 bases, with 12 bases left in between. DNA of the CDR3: TGTGCCAGCAGCCAGGACTCCGGTGGAAACACCATATATTTT. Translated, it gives CASSQDSGGNTIYF.

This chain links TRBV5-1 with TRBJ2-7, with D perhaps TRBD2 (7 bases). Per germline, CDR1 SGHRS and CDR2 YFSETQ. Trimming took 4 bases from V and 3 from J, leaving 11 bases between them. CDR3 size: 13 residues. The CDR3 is CASSIGGDYEQYF. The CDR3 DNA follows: TGCGCCAGCAGCATAGGGGGGGACTACGAGCAGTACTTC.